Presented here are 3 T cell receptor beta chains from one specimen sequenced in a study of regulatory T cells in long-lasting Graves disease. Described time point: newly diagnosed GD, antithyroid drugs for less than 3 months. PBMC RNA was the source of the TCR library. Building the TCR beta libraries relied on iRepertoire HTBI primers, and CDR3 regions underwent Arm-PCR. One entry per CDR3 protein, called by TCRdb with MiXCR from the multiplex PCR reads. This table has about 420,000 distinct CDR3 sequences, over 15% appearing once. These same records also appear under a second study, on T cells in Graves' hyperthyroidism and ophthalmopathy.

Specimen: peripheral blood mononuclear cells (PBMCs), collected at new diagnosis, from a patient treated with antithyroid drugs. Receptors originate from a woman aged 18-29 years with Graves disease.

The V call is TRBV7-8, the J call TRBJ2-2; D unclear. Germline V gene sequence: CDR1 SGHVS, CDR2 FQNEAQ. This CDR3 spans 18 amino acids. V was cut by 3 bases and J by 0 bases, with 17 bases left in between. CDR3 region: CASSFMGGGNANTGELFF. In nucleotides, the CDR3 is TGTGCCAGCAGCTTCATGGGTGGTGGAAATGCGAACACCGGGGAGCTGTTTTTT.

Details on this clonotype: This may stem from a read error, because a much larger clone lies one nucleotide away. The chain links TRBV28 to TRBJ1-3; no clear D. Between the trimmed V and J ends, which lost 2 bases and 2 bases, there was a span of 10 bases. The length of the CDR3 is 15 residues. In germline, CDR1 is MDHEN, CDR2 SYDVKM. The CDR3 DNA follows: TGTGCCAGCAGTTTACGAGGCTTTACTGGAAACACCATATATTTT. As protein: CASSLRGFTGNTIYF.

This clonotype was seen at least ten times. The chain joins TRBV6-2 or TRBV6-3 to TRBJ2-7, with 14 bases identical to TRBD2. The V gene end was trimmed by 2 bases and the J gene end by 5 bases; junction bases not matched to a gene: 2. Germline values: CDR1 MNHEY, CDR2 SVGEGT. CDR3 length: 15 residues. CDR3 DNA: TGTGCCAGCAGTTACGGGACTAGCGGGAGTGACGAGCAGTACTTC. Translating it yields CASSYGTSGSDEQYF.